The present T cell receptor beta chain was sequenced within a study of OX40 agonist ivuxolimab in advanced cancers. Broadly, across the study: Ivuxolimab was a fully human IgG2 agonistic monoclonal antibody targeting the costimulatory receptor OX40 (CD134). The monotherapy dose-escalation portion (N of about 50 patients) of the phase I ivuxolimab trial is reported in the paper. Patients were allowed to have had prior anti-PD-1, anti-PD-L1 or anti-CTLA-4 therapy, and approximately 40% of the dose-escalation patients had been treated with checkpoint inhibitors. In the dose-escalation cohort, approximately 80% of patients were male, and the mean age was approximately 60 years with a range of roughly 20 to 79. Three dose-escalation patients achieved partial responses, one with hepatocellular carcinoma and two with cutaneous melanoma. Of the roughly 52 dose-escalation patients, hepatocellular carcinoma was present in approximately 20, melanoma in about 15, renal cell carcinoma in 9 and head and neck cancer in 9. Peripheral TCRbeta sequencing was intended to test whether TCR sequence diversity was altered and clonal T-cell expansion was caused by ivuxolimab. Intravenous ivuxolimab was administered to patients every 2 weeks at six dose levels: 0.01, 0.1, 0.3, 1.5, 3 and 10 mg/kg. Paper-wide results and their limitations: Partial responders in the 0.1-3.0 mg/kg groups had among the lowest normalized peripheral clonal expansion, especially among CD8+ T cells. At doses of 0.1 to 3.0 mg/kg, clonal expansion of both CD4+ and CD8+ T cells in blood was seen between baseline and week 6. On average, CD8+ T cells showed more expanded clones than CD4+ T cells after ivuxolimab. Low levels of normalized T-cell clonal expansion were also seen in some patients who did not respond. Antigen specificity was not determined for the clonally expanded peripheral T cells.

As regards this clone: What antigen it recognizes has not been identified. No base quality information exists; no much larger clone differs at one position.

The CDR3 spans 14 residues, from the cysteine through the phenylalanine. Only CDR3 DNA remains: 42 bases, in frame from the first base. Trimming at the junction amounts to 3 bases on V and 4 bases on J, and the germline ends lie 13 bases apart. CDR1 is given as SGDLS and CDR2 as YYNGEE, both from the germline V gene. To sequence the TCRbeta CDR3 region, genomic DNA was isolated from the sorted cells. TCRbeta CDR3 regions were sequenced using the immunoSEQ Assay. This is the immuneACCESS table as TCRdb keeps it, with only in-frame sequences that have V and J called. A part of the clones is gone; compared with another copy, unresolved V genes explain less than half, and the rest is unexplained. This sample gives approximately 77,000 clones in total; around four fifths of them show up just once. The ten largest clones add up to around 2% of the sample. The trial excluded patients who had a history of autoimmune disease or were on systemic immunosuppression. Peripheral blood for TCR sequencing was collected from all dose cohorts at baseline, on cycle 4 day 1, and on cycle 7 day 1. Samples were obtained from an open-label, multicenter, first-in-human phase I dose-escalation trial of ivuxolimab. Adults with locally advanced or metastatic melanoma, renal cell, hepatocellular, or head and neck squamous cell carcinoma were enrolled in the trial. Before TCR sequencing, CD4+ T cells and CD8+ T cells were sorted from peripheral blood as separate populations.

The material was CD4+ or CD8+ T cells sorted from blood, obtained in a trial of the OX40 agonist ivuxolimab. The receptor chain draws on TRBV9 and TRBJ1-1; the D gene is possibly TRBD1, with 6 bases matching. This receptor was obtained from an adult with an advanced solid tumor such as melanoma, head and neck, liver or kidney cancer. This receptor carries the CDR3 CASSGFAGVTEAFF. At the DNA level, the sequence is TGTGCCAGCAGCGGCTTCGCAGGGGTCACTGAAGCTTTCTTT. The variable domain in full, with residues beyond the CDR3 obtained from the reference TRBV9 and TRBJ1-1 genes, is DSGVTQTPKHLITATGQRVTLRCSPRSGDLSVYWYQQSLDQGLQFLIQYYNGEERAKGNILERFSAQQFPDLHSELNLSSLELGDSALYFCASSGFAGVTEAFFGQGTRLTVV.